A selection of T cell receptor beta chains follows, all from one sample in a study of T-cell memory formation after mild COVID-19. TCRdb itself ran the 5' RACE reads through MiXCR, one entry per CDR3 protein. The data hold approximately 230,000 distinct CDR3 sequences, with 15% to 20% observed a single time. Sequenced: PBMCs or a T cell subset sorted from them (not recorded which). These receptors originate from a man in his late teens or twenties who had mild COVID-19 (a few samples of this study predate the infection). Cell type and time point are not known. Both conserved end residues are part of each CDR3. D genes are given only for firm matches. Size tells how often a clone was seen (once, few, many) or the class of an expanded clone, and some rows leave it out.

j_call: TRBJ1-3; v_call: TRBV5-1; d_call: .; clone_size: few; cdr3_aa: CASSRGFPLSSGNTIYF; cdr3_nt: TGCGCCAGCAGCAGAGGTTTTCCCCTAAGCTCTGGAAACACCATATATTTT
j_call: TRBJ2-3; v_call: TRBV20-1; d_call: TRBD2; clone_size: many; cdr3_aa: CSASPMKRSGGAPDTQYF; cdr3_nt: TGCAGTGCTAGCCCCATGAAGCGTAGCGGGGGGGCTCCAGATACGCAGTATTTT
j_call: TRBJ2-4; v_call: TRBV9; d_call: .; clone_size: few; cdr3_aa: CASSGQTGDIQYF; cdr3_nt: TGTGCCAGCAGCGGACAAACCGGGGACATTCAGTACTTC
j_call: TRBJ2-6; v_call: TRBV7-2; d_call: .; clone_size: many; cdr3_aa: CASSLRSSGANVLTF; cdr3_nt: TGTGCCAGCAGCTTACGGAGCTCTGGGGCCAACGTCCTGACTTTC
j_call: TRBJ2-7; v_call: TRBV19; d_call: .; clone_size: .; cdr3_aa: CASSSLPYF; cdr3_nt: TGTGCCAGTAGTAGTCTCCCGTACTTC
j_call: TRBJ2-3; v_call: TRBV7-9; d_call: .; clone_size: .; cdr3_aa: CASSPYGGHTDTQYF; cdr3_nt: TGTGCCAGCAGCCCTTATGGGGGGCACACAGATACGCAGTATTTT
j_call: TRBJ2-2; v_call: TRBV2; d_call: .; clone_size: .; cdr3_aa: CASTEARSTGELFF; cdr3_nt: TGTGCCAGCACCGAAGCTAGGTCCACCGGGGAGCTGTTTTTT
j_call: TRBJ2-4; v_call: TRBV5-6; d_call: .; clone_size: .; cdr3_aa: CASSARRVWDKNIQYF; cdr3_nt: TGTGCCAGCAGCGCGAGGAGGGTTTGGGACAAAAACATTCAGTACTTC
j_call: TRBJ2-1; v_call: TRBV23-1; d_call: TRBD1; clone_size: few; cdr3_aa: CASSHPTGQGEQFF; cdr3_nt: TGCGCCAGCAGTCACCCGACAGGGCAGGGTGAGCAGTTCTTC
j_call: TRBJ2-5; v_call: TRBV27; d_call: .; clone_size: few; cdr3_aa: CASSGPGGGTQYF; cdr3_nt: TGTGCCAGCAGTGGACCCGGGGGTGGGACCCAGTACTTC
j_call: TRBJ2-3; v_call: TRBV12-3/TRBV12-4; d_call: .; clone_size: .; cdr3_aa: CASSLDYPDTQYF; cdr3_nt: TGTGCCAGCAGCCTGGACTACCCAGATACGCAGTATTTT
j_call: TRBJ2-5; v_call: TRBV15; d_call: .; clone_size: .; cdr3_aa: CATSSPLVETQYF; cdr3_nt: TGTGCCACCAGCAGTCCACTCGTGGAGACCCAGTACTTC
j_call: TRBJ2-1; v_call: TRBV7-2; d_call: .; clone_size: few; cdr3_aa: CASSLWNGGASSYNEQFF; cdr3_nt: TGTGCCAGCAGCTTATGGAACGGCGGGGCCAGCTCCTACAATGAGCAGTTCTTC
j_call: TRBJ1-4; v_call: TRBV6-2/TRBV6-3; d_call: TRBD1; clone_size: .; cdr3_aa: CASRPGQGNEKLFF; cdr3_nt: TGTGCCAGCCGCCCGGGACAGGGGAACGAAAAACTGTTTTTT
j_call: TRBJ2-5; v_call: TRBV29-1; d_call: .; clone_size: few; cdr3_aa: CSGGPNVETQYF; cdr3_nt: TGCAGCGGGGGGCCCAACGTCGAGACCCAGTACTTC
j_call: TRBJ1-1; v_call: TRBV12-3/TRBV12-4; d_call: TRBD1; clone_size: many; cdr3_aa: CASISGGGSTEAFF; cdr3_nt: TGTGCCAGCATTTCAGGGGGCGGGAGCACTGAAGCTTTCTTT
j_call: TRBJ1-6; v_call: TRBV30; d_call: .; clone_size: many; cdr3_aa: CAWGRSSYNSPLHF; cdr3_nt: TGTGCCTGGGGGAGGAGCTCCTATAATTCACCCCTCCACTTT
j_call: TRBJ2-2; v_call: TRBV5-6; d_call: TRBD1; clone_size: few; cdr3_aa: CASSPLRGQGAGELFF; cdr3_nt: TGTGCCAGCAGCCCTCTTCGTGGACAGGGGGCCGGGGAGCTGTTTTTT
j_call: TRBJ2-3; v_call: TRBV6-5; d_call: .; clone_size: .; cdr3_aa: CASSGRDAASTDTQYF; cdr3_nt: TGTGCCAGCAGCGGGCGCGACGCAGCTAGCACAGATACGCAGTATTTT
j_call: TRBJ1-1; v_call: TRBV20-1; d_call: .; clone_size: .; cdr3_aa: CSARVIGSGTEAFF; cdr3_nt: TGCAGTGCTAGAGTGATCGGGAGTGGCACTGAAGCTTTCTTT
j_call: TRBJ2-5; v_call: TRBV18; d_call: .; clone_size: few; cdr3_aa: CASSPLIQETQYF; cdr3_nt: TGTGCCAGCTCACCACTCATTCAAGAGACCCAGTACTTC
j_call: TRBJ2-2; v_call: TRBV4-2; d_call: .; clone_size: .; cdr3_aa: CASSESRDSLVSGELFF; cdr3_nt: TGTGCCAGCAGCGAATCAAGAGACAGTTTGGTGTCCGGGGAGCTGTTTTTT
j_call: TRBJ1-3; v_call: TRBV10-2; d_call: .; clone_size: once; cdr3_aa: CASSAGRISGNTIYF; cdr3_nt: TGCGCCAGCAGTGCCGGTCGGATCTCTGGAAACACCATATATTTT
j_call: TRBJ2-1; v_call: TRBV5-1; d_call: TRBD2; clone_size: .; cdr3_aa: CASSSGTSVYNEQFF; cdr3_nt: TGCGCCAGCAGTTCCGGGACTAGTGTGTACAATGAGCAGTTCTTC
j_call: TRBJ2-1; v_call: TRBV20-1; d_call: .; clone_size: .; cdr3_aa: CSATQGGGRSINEQFF; cdr3_nt: TGCAGTGCTACGCAGGGGGGAGGGAGGAGTATCAATGAGCAGTTCTTC
j_call: TRBJ1-2; v_call: TRBV19; d_call: .; clone_size: few; cdr3_aa: CASRPTLMGAYGYTF; cdr3_nt: TGTGCCAGTAGGCCCACCCTTATGGGGGCTTATGGCTACACCTTC
j_call: TRBJ1-3; v_call: TRBV7-2; d_call: .; clone_size: once; cdr3_aa: CASSPYREAGNTIYF; cdr3_nt: TGTGCCAGCAGCCCATACAGGGAGGCTGGAAACACCATATATTTT
j_call: TRBJ2-3; v_call: TRBV29-1; d_call: .; clone_size: few; cdr3_aa: CSVELEGTDTQYF; cdr3_nt: TGCAGCGTTGAGCTAGAGGGCACAGATACGCAGTATTTT
j_call: TRBJ2-2; v_call: TRBV12-3/TRBV12-4; d_call: .; clone_size: few; cdr3_aa: CASSLRVQNTGELFF; cdr3_nt: TGTGCCAGCAGTTTAAGGGTGCAGAACACCGGGGAGCTGTTTTTT
j_call: TRBJ1-5; v_call: TRBV20-1; d_call: TRBD1; clone_size: .; cdr3_aa: CSANDRDQPQHF; cdr3_nt: TGCAGTGCTAATGACAGGGATCAGCCCCAGCATTTT
j_call: TRBJ2-3; v_call: TRBV12-3/TRBV12-4; d_call: TRBD2; clone_size: .; cdr3_aa: CASSLLAGDTDTQYF; cdr3_nt: TGTGCCAGCAGTTTACTAGCGGGGGATACAGATACGCAGTATTTT
j_call: TRBJ1-3; v_call: TRBV5-1; d_call: .; clone_size: many; cdr3_aa: CASSLDRGAGNTIYF; cdr3_nt: TGCGCCAGCAGCCTCGATCGGGGAGCTGGAAACACCATATATTTT
j_call: TRBJ2-3; v_call: TRBV29-1; d_call: TRBD2; clone_size: .; cdr3_aa: CSSLPSGGGSDTQYF; cdr3_nt: TGCAGCTCCTTGCCTAGCGGGGGGGGCTCAGATACGCAGTATTTT
j_call: TRBJ1-3; v_call: TRBV3-1; d_call: .; clone_size: .; cdr3_aa: CASSPRRSGNTIYF; cdr3_nt: TGTGCCAGCAGCCCCCGGCGCTCTGGAAACACCATATATTTT
j_call: TRBJ2-1; v_call: TRBV15; d_call: .; clone_size: .; cdr3_aa: CATLRDIGNEQFF; cdr3_nt: TGTGCCACCTTGAGAGATATCGGCAATGAGCAGTTCTTC
j_call: TRBJ2-7; v_call: TRBV7-2; d_call: TRBD1; clone_size: .; cdr3_aa: CASRGTGAREQYF; cdr3_nt: TGTGCCAGCAGGGGGACAGGGGCCAGAGAGCAGTACTTC
j_call: TRBJ1-1; v_call: TRBV9; d_call: .; clone_size: few; cdr3_aa: CASSILDRVTEAFF; cdr3_nt: TGTGCCAGCAGCATACTAGACCGGGTCACTGAAGCTTTCTTT
j_call: TRBJ2-3; v_call: TRBV7-2; d_call: TRBD2; clone_size: few; cdr3_aa: CASSLAGALFTDTQYF; cdr3_nt: TGTGCCAGCAGTCTAGCGGGGGCCCTCTTCACAGATACGCAGTATTTT
j_call: TRBJ1-5; v_call: TRBV15; d_call: TRBD1; clone_size: .; cdr3_aa: CATSTHRTGGLQPQHF; cdr3_nt: TGTGCCACCAGCACGCACCGGACAGGGGGCCTTCAGCCCCAGCATTTT
j_call: TRBJ2-5; v_call: TRBV20-1; d_call: TRBD1; clone_size: few; cdr3_aa: CSARDRGQETQYF; cdr3_nt: TGCAGTGCGAGGGACAGGGGGCAAGAGACCCAGTACTTC
j_call: TRBJ2-3; v_call: TRBV6-5; d_call: .; clone_size: .; cdr3_aa: CASSYSSLSTDTQYF; cdr3_nt: TGTGCCAGCAGTTACTCGTCGCTTAGCACAGATACGCAGTATTTT
j_call: TRBJ2-1; v_call: TRBV7-2; d_call: TRBD2; clone_size: few; cdr3_aa: CASSFLAGYNEQFF; cdr3_nt: TGTGCCAGCAGCTTTCTAGCGGGGTACAATGAGCAGTTCTTC
j_call: TRBJ2-5; v_call: TRBV29-1; d_call: TRBD1; clone_size: .; cdr3_aa: CSVEDRRGRMETQYF; cdr3_nt: TGCAGCGTTGAAGATCGTAGGGGGCGAATGGAGACCCAGTACTTC
j_call: TRBJ2-3; v_call: TRBV10-1; d_call: TRBD1; clone_size: .; cdr3_aa: CASRMGQGASDTQYF; cdr3_nt: TGCGCCAGCAGAATGGGACAGGGGGCATCAGATACGCAGTATTTT
j_call: TRBJ1-2; v_call: TRBV29-1; d_call: TRBD1; clone_size: few; cdr3_aa: CSVDQGVAYNYGYTF; cdr3_nt: TGCAGCGTTGACCAGGGGGTAGCTTACAACTATGGCTACACCTTC
j_call: TRBJ2-5; v_call: TRBV19; d_call: .; clone_size: few; cdr3_aa: CASSIGTTGRETQYF; cdr3_nt: TGTGCCAGTAGTATAGGGACCACTGGGAGAGAGACCCAGTACTTC
j_call: TRBJ2-5; v_call: TRBV3-1; d_call: TRBD2; clone_size: many; cdr3_aa: CASSLGGWTSGREQETQYF; cdr3_nt: TGTGCCAGCAGCCTTGGCGGGTGGACTAGCGGGCGTGAACAAGAGACCCAGTACTTC
j_call: TRBJ2-7; v_call: TRBV7-2; d_call: TRBD2; clone_size: many; cdr3_aa: CASSSTSGAFYEQYF; cdr3_nt: TGTGCCAGCAGCTCAACTAGCGGGGCTTTCTACGAGCAGTACTTC
j_call: TRBJ1-2; v_call: TRBV3-1; d_call: .; clone_size: few; cdr3_aa: CASTRGPNSYGYTF; cdr3_nt: TGTGCCAGCACCCGGGGGCCAAACAGCTATGGCTACACCTTC
j_call: TRBJ2-5; v_call: TRBV10-3; d_call: TRBD2; clone_size: few; cdr3_aa: CATRTSGGPQETQYF; cdr3_nt: TGTGCCACGCGGACTAGCGGGGGGCCTCAAGAGACCCAGTACTTC